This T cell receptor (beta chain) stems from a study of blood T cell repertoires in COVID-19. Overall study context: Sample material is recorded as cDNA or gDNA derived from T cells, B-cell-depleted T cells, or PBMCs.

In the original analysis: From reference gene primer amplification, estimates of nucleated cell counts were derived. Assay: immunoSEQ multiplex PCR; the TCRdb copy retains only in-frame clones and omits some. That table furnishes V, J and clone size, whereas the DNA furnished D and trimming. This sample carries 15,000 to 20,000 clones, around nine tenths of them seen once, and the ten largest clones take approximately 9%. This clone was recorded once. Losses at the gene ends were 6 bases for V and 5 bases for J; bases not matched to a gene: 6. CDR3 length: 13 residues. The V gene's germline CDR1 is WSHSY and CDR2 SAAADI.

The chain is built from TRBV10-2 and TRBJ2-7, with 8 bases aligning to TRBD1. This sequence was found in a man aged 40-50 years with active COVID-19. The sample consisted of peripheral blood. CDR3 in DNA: TGCGCCAGCAGGCCGGGGACAGGCCACGAGCAGTACTTC. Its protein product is CASRPGTGHEQYF.